Below, one T cell receptor (beta chain) is given with its context. Data came from immunoSEQ multiplex PCR; TCRdb stores just in-frame clones and leaves some out. The sample gives 280,000 or so clones, nearly 90% of which show up once; less than 3.5% is in the top ten. Unmatched junction bases numbered 5, after V lost 1 base and J lost 3 bases. The germline V gene encodes CDR1 LGHNA and CDR2 YNFKEQ. The CDR3 consists of 17 residues. The source of the sample is a study of blood T cell repertoires in COVID-19. The J gene is TRBJ2-1, the V gene TRBV4-2; 11 bases map to TRBD1. This clonotype originated in a woman in her forties or fifties who had been exposed to COVID-19. The material sequenced was PBMCs or T cells enriched from blood (not recorded which). In nucleotides, the CDR3 is TGTGCCAGCAGCCAAGGGACCGGGACAGGGGGCTACAATGAGCAGTTCTTC. The encoded protein is CASSQGTGTGGYNEQFF.